The T cell receptor beta chain described here comes from a study of CD8 T cells in ankylosing spondylitis. This CDR3 is 14 amino acids long. Germline loops: CDR1 DFQATT, CDR2 SNEGSKA (reference sequence). V shed 4 bases, J shed 2 bases, and the junction held 7 bases outside the gene matches. Points on this clonotype: Antigen: not known.

In making TCR beta libraries, quantitative 5'-RACE with molecular barcodes was used. In TCRdb, the 5' RACE reads were re-called with MiXCR into one record per CDR3 protein. The profile shows about 250,000 distinct CDR3 sequences, over 30% of them singletons. The study, taken as a whole, reports: Researchers reportedly found disease-linked clones significantly enriched in matched ankylosing spondylitis synovial fluid. Disease-associated clonotypes exhibited CD8+ identity and were relatively infrequent in peripheral blood. It appeared that ankylosing spondylitis blood was characterized by a TCR beta motif of fewer than 10 highly homologous variants.

The sequence derives from a male donor with ankylosing spondylitis or in good health (not recorded which). The chain uses TRBV20-1 and TRBJ2-5, with 7 bases identical to TRBD2. Sequenced sample: blood, either unsorted or a sorted T cell fraction (not recorded which). The CDR3 protein is CSAIWGGGQETQYF. The CDR3 DNA reads as TGCAGTGCTATCTGGGGGGGAGGTCAAGAGACCCAGTACTTC.